This paragraph covers one TCR beta chain sequence. The data were obtained in a study of CD8 T cells in Susac syndrome. Overall study context: Patients with Susac syndrome who were sequenced included roughly 6 with active disease and under ten in remission.

Germline values: CDR1 SGDLS, CDR2 YYNGEE. This CDR3 is built from 15 residues. Trimming removed 0 bases from V and 4 bases from J, with 11 bases in between. CD8+ and CD4+ T cells from blood underwent TCR beta sequencing, which was carried out in a high-throughput format. An input of about 0.45 to 1 ug of RNA was subjected to reverse transcription using random hexamers. Coverage of TCR beta CDR3 amplification by immunoSEQ multiplex PCR extended to 54 Vbeta and 13 Jbeta. TCRdb redid the calling of the immunoSEQ multiplex PCR reads with MiXCR, one entry per CDR3 protein. The table records roughly 130,000 distinct CDR3 sequences, roughly 95% of them present only once.

This chain links TRBV9 with TRBJ2-1, with D uncertain. This clonotype was obtained from a human donor with Susac syndrome. The specimen was CD4+ T cells from PBMCs. CDR3 region: CASSVGELGYNEQFF. The CDR3, as DNA: TGTGCCAGCAGCGTAGGCGAGTTGGGGTACAATGAGCAGTTCTTC.